Described below is a single TCR beta chain sequence and its context. Its antigen is undetermined. A much more abundant neighbour one base away suggests this may be a read error. The data originate from a study of blood T cells in healthy people across ages. Study-level points and caveats: While age rose, TCR beta diversity per million T cells dropped in a roughly linear way.

Sample-barcoded 5' priming and a J-beta primer mix drove a second PCR of about 7 to 12 cycles. TCRdb fed the 5' RACE reads into MiXCR, producing one record per CDR3 protein. The data show hundreds of thousands of distinct CDR3 sequences, with roughly 48% seen just once and about 22% held by the top ten. Ten milliliters of peripheral blood were drawn from each donor into EDTA-treated tubes. CDR3 length: 15 residues. V trimming: 10 bases; J trimming: 4 bases; junction bases outside the gene matches: 11. Per the germline V gene, CDR1 is MNHEY and CDR2 is SVGAGI. The sequencing input was blood. The rearrangement links TRBV6-5 to TRBJ2-1; the match to TRBD1 covers 9 bases. This TCR derives from a man of 80 years or more in good health. CDR3 in amino acids: CANNPGGQGYNEQFF. CDR3 DNA: TGTGCCAACAACCCCGGCGGACAGGGGTACAATGAGCAGTTCTTC.